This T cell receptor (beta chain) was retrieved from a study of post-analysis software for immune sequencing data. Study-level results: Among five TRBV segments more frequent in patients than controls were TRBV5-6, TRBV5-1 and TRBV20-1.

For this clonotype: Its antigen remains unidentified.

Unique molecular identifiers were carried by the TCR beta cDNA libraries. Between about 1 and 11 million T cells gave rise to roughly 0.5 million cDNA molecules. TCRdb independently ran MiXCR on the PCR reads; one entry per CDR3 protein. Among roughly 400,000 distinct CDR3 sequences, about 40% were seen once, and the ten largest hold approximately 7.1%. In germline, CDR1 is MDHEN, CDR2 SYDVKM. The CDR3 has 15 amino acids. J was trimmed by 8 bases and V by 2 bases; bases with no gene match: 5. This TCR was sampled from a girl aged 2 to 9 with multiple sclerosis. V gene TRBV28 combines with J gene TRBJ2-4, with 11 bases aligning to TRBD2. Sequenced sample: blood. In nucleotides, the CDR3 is TGTGCCAGCAGTTTAGCTGCTAGCGGGGGGTACATTCAGTACTTC. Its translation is CASSLAASGGYIQYF.